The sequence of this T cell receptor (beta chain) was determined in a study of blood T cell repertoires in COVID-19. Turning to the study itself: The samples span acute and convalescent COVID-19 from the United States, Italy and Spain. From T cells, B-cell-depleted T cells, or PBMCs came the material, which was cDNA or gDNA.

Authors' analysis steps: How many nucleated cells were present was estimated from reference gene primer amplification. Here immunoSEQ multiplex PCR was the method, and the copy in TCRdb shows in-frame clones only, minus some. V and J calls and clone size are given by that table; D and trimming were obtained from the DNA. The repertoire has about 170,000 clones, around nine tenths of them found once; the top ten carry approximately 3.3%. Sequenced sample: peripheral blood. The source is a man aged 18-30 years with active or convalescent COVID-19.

CDR3: CASSLGTLGADTQYF. The CDR3 DNA follows: TGTGCCAGCAGTTTAGGGACACTCGGGGCAGATACGCAGTATTTT. The chain recombines TRBV6-6 with TRBJ2-3; tentatively, D is TRBD1 (6 bases). Germline-derived CDR1 and CDR2 are MNHNY and SVGAGI (reference sequence). This CDR3 comprises 15 residues. The ends were cut back, 4 bases at V and 4 bases at J, with 15 bases in the middle.